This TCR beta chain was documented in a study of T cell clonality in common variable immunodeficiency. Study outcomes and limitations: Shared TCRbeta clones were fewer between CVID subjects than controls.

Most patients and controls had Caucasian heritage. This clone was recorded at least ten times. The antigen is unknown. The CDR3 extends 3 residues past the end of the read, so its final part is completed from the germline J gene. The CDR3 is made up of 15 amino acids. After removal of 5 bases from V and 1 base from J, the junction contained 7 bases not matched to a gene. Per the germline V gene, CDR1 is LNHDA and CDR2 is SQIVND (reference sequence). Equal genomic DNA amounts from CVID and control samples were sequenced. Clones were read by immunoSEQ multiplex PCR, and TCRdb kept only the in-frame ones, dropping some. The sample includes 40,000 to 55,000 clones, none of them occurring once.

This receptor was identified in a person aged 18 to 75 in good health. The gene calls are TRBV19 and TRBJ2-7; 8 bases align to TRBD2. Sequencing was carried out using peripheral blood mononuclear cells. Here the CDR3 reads CASSQSGGPSYEQYF. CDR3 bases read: TGTGCCAGTAGTCAAAGCGGGGGACCTTCCTACGAG.